These 23 T cell receptor beta chains were sequenced from one sample in a study of T cells after yellow fever vaccination (dated by TCRdb to about 2019). The method behind the library was 5' RACE. Sequenced on an Illumina HiSeq 2500. The public reads were quality trimmed at Q25 with fastp and then assembled into clones with MiXCR by TCRdb, keeping productive beta chains. Identical CDR3 protein sequences are pooled into one entry, listed with their most common genes and DNA. The sample data list a few hundred thousand distinct CDR3 sequences, and 17% of these were observed just once. Together, the top ten hold around 15% of the sample. The treatment or condition label on this specimen signifies: live attenuated yellow fever vaccine strain. Specimen: PBMCs, collected about 5 days after the first yellow fever vaccination. The receptor set was obtained from a man in his late teens or twenties who received the YFV17D yellow fever vaccine.

This sequence joins TRBV5-1 and TRBJ1-1; D is uncertain. The CDR3 runs to 16 residues. Trimming took 0 bases from V and 4 from J, leaving 16 bases between them. Germline V gene lookup returns CDR1 SGHRS and CDR2 YFSETQ. The CDR3 nucleotides read TGCGCCAGCAGCTTGGCTCTGGGTGCTGATGGCACTGAAGCTTTCTTT. This encodes CASSLALGADGTEAFF.

This clonotype was recorded a few times. The chain joins TRBV15 to TRBJ2-2; 10 nucleotides line up with TRBD2. Germline trimming cut 5 bases from V and 4 bases from J; bases unmatched to any gene: 4. Per germline, CDR1 LNHNV and CDR2 YYDKDF (reference sequence). CDR3 length: 15 residues. This CDR3 reads CATSGGLAATGELFF. The DNA for the CDR3 is TGTGCCACCAGCGGAGGACTAGCGGCCACCGGGGAGCTGTTTTTT.

As DNA, the CDR3 is TGTGCCAGCAGCTTAGAGAGGCTGGGTGTAGAGGGGGGTCCACCGGGTACCTACGAGCAGTACGTC. It translates to CASSLERLGVEGGPPGTYEQYV. This rearrangement joins TRBV11-2 to TRBJ2-7, with D perhaps assigned TRBD1 or TRBD2 (6 bases each). The V gene's germline CDR1 is SGHAT and CDR2 FQNNGV. The CDR3 contains 22 residues. V lost 0 bases, J lost 2 bases, and 32 bases lay in between.

This clonotype was seen a few times. V and J are TRBV30 and TRBJ1-1; no firm D call. Germline V CDR1 and CDR2: GTSNPN, SVGIG (reference sequence). The V end lost 2 bases, the J end lost 6 bases, and 13 bases lay between the germline ends. CDR3 length: 13 residues. This CDR3 reads CAWSRPLIAEAFF. The DNA of the CDR3 is TGTGCCTGGAGTAGGCCCCTGATAGCTGAAGCTTTCTTT.

This clonotype has more than one count but fewer than ten. The chain is built from TRBV5-1 and TRBJ2-4, with 8 bases matching TRBD1. The CDR3 loop spans 15 amino acids. Germline trimming cut 5 bases from V and 0 bases from J; bases unmatched to any gene: 4. Germline loops: CDR1 SGHRS, CDR2 YFSETQ. CDR3 amino acids: CASSGTGVAKNIQYF. CDR3 sequence (DNA): TGCGCCAGCAGTGGGACAGGCGTAGCCAAAAACATTCAGTACTTC.

This clonotype was seen a handful of times. The chain employs TRBV3-1 and TRBJ1-5; weak D call: TRBD1 (6 bases). CDR1 is LGHDT and CDR2 is YNNKEL in the germline V gene (reference sequence). This CDR3 comprises 14 residues. With 4 bases removed from V and 6 bases from J, the gap between germline ends came to 13 bases. Written as DNA, the CDR3 is TGTGCCAGCAGCCTCAACAGGGACCGTCAGCCCCAGCATTTT. Translating gives CASSLNRDRQPQHF.

A few counts support this clonotype. J is TRBJ2-5 and V is TRBV20-1; a possible D gene is TRBD2 (6 bases). From germline, CDR1 is DFQATT and CDR2 SNEGSKA (reference sequence). This CDR3 region has 14 residues. The V gene lost 4 bases and the J gene lost 1 base, with 13 bases spanning the gap. The CDR3 DNA follows: TGCAGTGCTACCCCGGCAGCGGGCCAAGAGACCCAGTACTTC. Residues: CSATPAAGQETQYF.

The rearrangement links TRBV10-3 to TRBJ1-3; D uncertain. Germline CDR1 reads ENHRY; CDR2 reads SYGVKD. CDR3 length equals 15 residues. Trimming took off 4 bases at V and 0 bases at J, with 10 bases between the two ends. CDR3 protein: CAISGTDRSGNTIYF. The CDR3 DNA follows: TGTGCCATCAGTGGAACAGACCGCTCTGGAAACACCATATATTTT.

This clonotype was recorded a few times. The chain links TRBV24-1 to TRBJ2-3; 9 bases agree with TRBD1. The CDR3 consists of 17 residues. V was pared by 5 bases and J by 2 bases, with 10 bases of the junction left unmatched. Germline CDR1 reads KGHDR; CDR2 reads SFDVKD. The CDR3 reads CATSGSPGQGDTDTQYF. CDR3 DNA sequence: TGTGCCACCAGTGGTTCGCCGGGACAGGGAGACACAGATACGCAGTATTTT.

CDR3 coding DNA: TGCGCCAGCAGCTTCGAGGGCTTGGGGACCCAGTACTTC. Translation gives CASSFEGLGTQYF. The V call is TRBV5-1, the J call TRBJ2-5; TRBD2 might be the D (5 bases). The CDR3 has 13 residues. Between the trimmed V and J ends, which lost 2 bases and 7 bases, there was a span of 12 bases. The germline V gene encodes CDR1 SGHRS and CDR2 YFSETQ. Drawing the rest from reference TRBV5-1 and TRBJ2-5, the complete variable domain is KAGVTQTPRYLIKTRGQQVTLSCSPISGHRSVSWYQQTPGQGLQFLFEYFSETQRNKGNFPGRFSGRQFSNSRSEMNVSTLELGDSALYLCASSFEGLGTQYFGPGTRLLVL.

The sample holds a few counts of this clonotype. The chain employs TRBV7-9 and TRBJ2-1, with a tentative D call TRBD1 (6 bases). CDR1 and CDR2 (germline): SEHNR, FQNEAQ (reference sequence). V was trimmed by 2 bases and J by 8 bases, leaving 10 bases between them. There are 13 residues in the CDR3. The CDR3 sequence: CASSLSGAHEQFF. The CDR3 DNA reads TGTGCCAGCAGCTTATCAGGGGCCCATGAGCAGTTCTTC.

This clonotype has a single count. The genes are TRBV7-2 and TRBJ2-3; possibly TRBD1 or TRBD2 for D (6 bases each). Germline V gives CDR1 SGHTA, CDR2 FQGNSA. This CDR3 comprises 14 residues. V lost 2 bases, J lost 4 bases, and 10 bases lay in between. CDR3 DNA sequence: TGTGCCAGCAGCTTAAGGGGGGAGGCAGATACGCAGTATTTT. Its protein is CASSLRGEADTQYF.

The J gene is TRBJ2-5, the V gene TRBV7-8; 13 nucleotides align to TRBD2. After removal of 6 bases from V and 5 bases from J, the junction contained 6 bases not matched to a gene. The germline V gene encodes CDR1 SGHVS and CDR2 FQNEAQ. The CDR3 consists of 15 residues. The CDR3 DNA sequence: TGTGCCAGCAGTCAACTAGCGGGGGGGCACGAGACCCAGTACTTC. Protein: CASSQLAGGHETQYF. The complete variable domain, with remaining parts taken from reference TRBV7-8 and TRBJ2-5, reads GAGVSQSPRYKVAKRGQDVALRCDPISGHVSLFWYQQALGQGPEFLTYFQNEAQLDKSGLPSDRFFAERPEGSVSTLKIQRTQQEDSAVYLCASSQLAGGHETQYFGPGTRLLVL.

This clonotype was observed a handful of times. J is TRBJ1-2 and V is TRBV5-1; 8 bases agree with TRBD1. CDR3 length: 14 amino acids. Losses at the gene ends were 4 bases for V and 5 bases for J; bases not matched to a gene: 7. Looked up from germline, CDR1 is SGHRS and CDR2 is YFSETQ. The CDR3 coding sequence is TGCGCCAGCAGCCAGACAGGGGAATTTTATGGCTACACCTTC. Its protein product is CASSQTGEFYGYTF. The variable domain in full, with the rest retrieved from reference TRBV5-1 and TRBJ1-2, is KAGVTQTPRYLIKTRGQQVTLSCSPISGHRSVSWYQQTPGQGLQFLFEYFSETQRNKGNFPGRFSGRQFSNSRSEMNVSTLELGDSALYLCASSQTGEFYGYTFGSGTRLTVV.

The chain joins TRBV19 to TRBJ2-1, with D tentatively TRBD2 (6 bases). Germline V lookup: CDR1 LNHDA, CDR2 SQIVND (reference sequence). Trimming cost V 7 bases and J 5 bases, with 12 bases left between them. The CDR3 runs 13 residues. The chain's CDR3 is CASTGGTHNEQFF. DNA of the CDR3: TGTGCCAGTACCGGCGGGACCCACAATGAGCAGTTCTTC.

The V gene is TRBV3-1, the J gene TRBJ2-3; the match to TRBD1 covers 9 bases. The germline gives CDR1 LGHDT, CDR2 YNNKEL (reference sequence). Trimming removed 6 bases from V and 1 base from J; junction bases left unmatched: 5. The CDR3 loop spans 15 amino acids. CDR3 sequence reads: CASRGQGLGTDTQYF. In nucleotides, the CDR3 is TGTGCCAGCAGGGGACAGGGCCTTGGCACAGATACGCAGTATTTT.

This clonotype was counted between two and nine times. The chain combines TRBV5-1 with TRBJ2-7; 8 nucleotides align to TRBD1. Germline V gene sequence: CDR1 SGHRS, CDR2 YFSETQ. This CDR3 comprises 13 residues. V was pared by 6 bases and J by 5 bases, with 7 bases of the junction left unmatched. CDR3 protein: CASKRQGRNEQYF. The CDR3 DNA follows: TGCGCCAGCAAAAGACAGGGGAGGAACGAGCAGTACTTC.

J is TRBJ2-2 and V is TRBV12-3 or TRBV12-4; TRBD1 might be the D (5 bases). Trimming took 3 bases from V and 4 from J, leaving 12 bases between them. CDR3 size: 15 residues. The chain's CDR3 is CASSLYGASTGELFF. The CDR3 DNA is TGTGCCAGCAGTTTGTATGGGGCGAGCACCGGGGAGCTGTTTTTT.

This rearrangement joins TRBV5-1 to TRBJ1-2, with D possibly TRBD1 on 5 matching bases. This CDR3 region has 17 residues. The V gene's germline CDR1 is SGHRS and CDR2 YFSETQ. The V and J ends lost 0 bases and 0 bases respectively, with 15 bases between them. CDR3 region: CASSLDGFWGANYGYTF. The CDR3 DNA reads as TGCGCCAGCAGCTTGGATGGGTTCTGGGGGGCTAACTATGGCTACACCTTC. Complete variable domain (other parts from reference TRBV5-1 and TRBJ1-2): KAGVTQTPRYLIKTRGQQVTLSCSPISGHRSVSWYQQTPGQGLQFLFEYFSETQRNKGNFPGRFSGRQFSNSRSEMNVSTLELGDSALYLCASSLDGFWGANYGYTFGSGTRLTVV.

This clonotype was detected many times. This chain joins TRBV20-1 and TRBJ2-2; 13 nucleotides match TRBD2. J was trimmed by 5 bases and V by 4 bases; bases with no gene match: 7. Germline loops: CDR1 DFQATT, CDR2 SNEGSKA (reference sequence). The CDR3 contains 16 residues. DNA of the CDR3: TGCAGTGCTACCGGGACTAGCGGGGCGGAAACCGGGGAGCTGTTTTTT. Translated, it gives CSATGTSGAETGELFF.

This clonotype was counted only a few times. V gene TRBV12-3 or TRBV12-4 combines with J gene TRBJ1-4; D remains unclear. The CDR3 loop spans 16 amino acids. Deletions cut 8 bases from V and 4 bases from J, with 20 bases between. DNA of the CDR3: TGTGCCAGCCACTCCGGAGGGCAGAGGATTAATGAAAAACTGTTTTTT. Translation gives CASHSGGQRINEKLFF.

This clonotype was recorded a few times. The chain carries TRBV5-1 and TRBJ1-2; 10 nucleotides agree with TRBD1. The junction had 8 bases not matched to a gene; V was cut back by 4 bases and J by 8 bases. This CDR3 comprises 14 residues. From germline, CDR1 is SGHRS and CDR2 YFSETQ. Here the CDR3 DNA reads TGCGCCAGCAGCCCGGAAGGGACAGGGGAAGGCTACACCTTC. This codes for CASSPEGTGEGYTF.

This clonotype was seen a few times. The chain combines TRBV6-5 with TRBJ2-5; 9 nucleotides agree with TRBD1. V lost 0 bases to trimming and J lost 9 bases; unmatched junction nucleotides: 5. The CDR3 runs to 14 residues. Germline assignment: CDR1 MNHEY and CDR2 SVGAGI. The CDR3 is CASSYSKTGGAQYF. The CDR3 coding sequence is TGTGCCAGCAGTTACTCGAAGACAGGGGGAGCCCAGTACTTC.